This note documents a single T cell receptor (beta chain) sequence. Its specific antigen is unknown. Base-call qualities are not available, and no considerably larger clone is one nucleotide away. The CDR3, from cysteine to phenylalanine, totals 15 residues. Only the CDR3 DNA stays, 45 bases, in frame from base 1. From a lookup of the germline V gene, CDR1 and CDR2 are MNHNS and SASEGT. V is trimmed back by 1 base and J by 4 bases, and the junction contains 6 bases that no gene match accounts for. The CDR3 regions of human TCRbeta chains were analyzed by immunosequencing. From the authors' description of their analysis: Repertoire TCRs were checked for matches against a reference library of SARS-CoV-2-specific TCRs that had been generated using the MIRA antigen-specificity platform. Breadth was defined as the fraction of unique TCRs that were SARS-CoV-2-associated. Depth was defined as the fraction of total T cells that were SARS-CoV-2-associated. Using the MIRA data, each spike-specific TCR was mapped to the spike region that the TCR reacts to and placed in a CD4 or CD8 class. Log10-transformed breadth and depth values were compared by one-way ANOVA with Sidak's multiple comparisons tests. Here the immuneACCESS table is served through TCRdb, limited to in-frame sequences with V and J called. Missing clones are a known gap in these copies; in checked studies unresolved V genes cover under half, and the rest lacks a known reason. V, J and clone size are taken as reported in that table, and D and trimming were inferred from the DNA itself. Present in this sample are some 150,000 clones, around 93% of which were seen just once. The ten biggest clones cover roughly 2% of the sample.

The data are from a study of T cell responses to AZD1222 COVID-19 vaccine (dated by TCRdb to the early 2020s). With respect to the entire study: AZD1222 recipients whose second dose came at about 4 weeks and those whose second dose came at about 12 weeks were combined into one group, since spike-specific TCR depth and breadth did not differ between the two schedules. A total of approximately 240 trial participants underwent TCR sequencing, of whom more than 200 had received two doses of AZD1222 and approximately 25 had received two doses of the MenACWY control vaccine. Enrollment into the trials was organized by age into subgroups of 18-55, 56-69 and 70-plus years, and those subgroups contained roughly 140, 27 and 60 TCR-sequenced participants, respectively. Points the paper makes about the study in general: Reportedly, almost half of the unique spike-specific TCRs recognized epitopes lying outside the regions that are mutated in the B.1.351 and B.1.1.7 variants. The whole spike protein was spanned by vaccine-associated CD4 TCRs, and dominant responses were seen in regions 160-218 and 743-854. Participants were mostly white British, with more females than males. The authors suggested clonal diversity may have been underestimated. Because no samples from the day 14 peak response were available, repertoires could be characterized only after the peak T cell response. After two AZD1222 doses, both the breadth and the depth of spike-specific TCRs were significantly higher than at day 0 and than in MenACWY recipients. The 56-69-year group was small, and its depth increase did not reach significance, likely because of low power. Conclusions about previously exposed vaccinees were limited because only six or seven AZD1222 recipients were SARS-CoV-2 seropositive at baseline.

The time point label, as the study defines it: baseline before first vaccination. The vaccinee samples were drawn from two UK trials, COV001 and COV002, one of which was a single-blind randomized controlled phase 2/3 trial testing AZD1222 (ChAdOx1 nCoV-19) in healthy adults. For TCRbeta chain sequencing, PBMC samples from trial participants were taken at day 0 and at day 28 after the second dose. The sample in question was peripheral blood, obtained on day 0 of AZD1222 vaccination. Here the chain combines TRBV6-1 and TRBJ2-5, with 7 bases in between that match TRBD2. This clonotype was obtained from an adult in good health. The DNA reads TGTGCCAGCAGTGAAGTGACGGGAGGTGGAGAGACCCAGTACTTC. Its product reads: CASSEVTGGGETQYF.